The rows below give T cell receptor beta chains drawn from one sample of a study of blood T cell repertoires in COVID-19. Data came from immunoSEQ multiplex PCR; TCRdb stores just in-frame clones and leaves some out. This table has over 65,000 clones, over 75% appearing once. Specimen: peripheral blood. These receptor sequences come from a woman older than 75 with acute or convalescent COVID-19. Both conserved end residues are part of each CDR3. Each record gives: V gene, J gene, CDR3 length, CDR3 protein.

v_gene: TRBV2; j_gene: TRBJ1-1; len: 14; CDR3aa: CASSTAARGTEAFF
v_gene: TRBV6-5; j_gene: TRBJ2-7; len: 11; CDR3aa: CASTRLGVQYF
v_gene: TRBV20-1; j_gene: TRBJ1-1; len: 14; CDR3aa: CSASRGNLNTEAFF
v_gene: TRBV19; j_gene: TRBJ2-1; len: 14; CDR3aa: CATGPAGGYNEQFF
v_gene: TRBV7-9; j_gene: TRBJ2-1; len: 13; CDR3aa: CASSGTGGNEQFF
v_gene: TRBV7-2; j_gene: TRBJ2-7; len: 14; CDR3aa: CASSFGGLGSEQYF
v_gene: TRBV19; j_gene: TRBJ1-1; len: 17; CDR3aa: CASSIPRFVGRDTEAFF
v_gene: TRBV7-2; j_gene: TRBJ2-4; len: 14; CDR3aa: CASSLGPGSNIQYF
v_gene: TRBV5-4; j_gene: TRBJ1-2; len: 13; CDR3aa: CASSLRQGYGYTF
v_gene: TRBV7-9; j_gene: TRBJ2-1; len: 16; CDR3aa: CASSPRRGAAYNEQFF